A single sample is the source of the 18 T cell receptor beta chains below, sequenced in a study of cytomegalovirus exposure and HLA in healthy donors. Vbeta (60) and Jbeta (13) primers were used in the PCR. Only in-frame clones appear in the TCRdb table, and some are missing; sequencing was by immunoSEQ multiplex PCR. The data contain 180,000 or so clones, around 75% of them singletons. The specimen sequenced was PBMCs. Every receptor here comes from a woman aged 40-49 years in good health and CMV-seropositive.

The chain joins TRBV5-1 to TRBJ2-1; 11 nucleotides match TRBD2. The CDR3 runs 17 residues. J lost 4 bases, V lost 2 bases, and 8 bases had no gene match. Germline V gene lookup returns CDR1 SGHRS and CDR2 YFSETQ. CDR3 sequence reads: CASSLRSGTSGYNEQFF. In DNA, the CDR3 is TGCGCCAGCAGCTTACGATCCGGGACTAGCGGATACAATGAGCAGTTCTTC.

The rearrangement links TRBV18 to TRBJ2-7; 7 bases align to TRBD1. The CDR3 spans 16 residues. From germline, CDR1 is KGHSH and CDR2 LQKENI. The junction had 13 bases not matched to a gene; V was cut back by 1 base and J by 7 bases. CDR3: CASSPRAATGHEEQYF. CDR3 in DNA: TGTGCCAGCTCACCACGAGCCGCGACAGGGCATGAAGAGCAGTACTTC.

Here the CDR3 reads CASSLKNEYTEAFF. For the CDR3, the DNA is TGTGCCAGCAGCTTAAAGAATGAGTACACTGAAGCTTTCTTT. The J gene is TRBJ1-1, the V gene TRBV7-9; no clear D. The CDR3 covers 14 residues. V was pared by 2 bases and J by 3 bases, with 10 bases between. Germline V gene data show CDR1 as SEHNR and CDR2 as FQNEAQ (reference sequence).

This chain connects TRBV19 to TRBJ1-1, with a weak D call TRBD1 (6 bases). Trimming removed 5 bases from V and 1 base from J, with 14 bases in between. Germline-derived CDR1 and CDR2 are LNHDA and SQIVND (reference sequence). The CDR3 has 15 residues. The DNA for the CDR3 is TGTGCCAGTAGTCCCATCGACAGGACGAACACTGAAGCTTTCTTT. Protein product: CASSPIDRTNTEAFF.

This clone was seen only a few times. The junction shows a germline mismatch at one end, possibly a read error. The CDR3 bases are TGTTCCAGCAGCTCAAGCTACCGGACTAGCGGGATTTATAATGAGCAGTTCTTC. Residues: CSSSSSYRTSGIYNEQFF. This chain links TRBV7-9 with TRBJ2-1, with 12 bases that match TRBD2. Germline V gives CDR1 SEHNR, CDR2 FQNEAQ (reference sequence). This CDR3 is built from 18 residues.

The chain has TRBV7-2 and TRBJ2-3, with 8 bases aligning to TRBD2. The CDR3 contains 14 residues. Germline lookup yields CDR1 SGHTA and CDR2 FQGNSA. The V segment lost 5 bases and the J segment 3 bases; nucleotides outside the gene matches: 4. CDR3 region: CASSHSGTTDTQYF. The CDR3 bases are TGTGCCAGCAGCCATAGCGGGACGACAGATACGCAGTATTTT.

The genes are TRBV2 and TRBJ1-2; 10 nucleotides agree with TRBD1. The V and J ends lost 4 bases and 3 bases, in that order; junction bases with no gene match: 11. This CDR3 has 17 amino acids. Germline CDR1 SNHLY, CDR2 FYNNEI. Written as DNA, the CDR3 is TGTGCCAGCAGTGCAACCGGACGAGGACAGGGGGACTATGGCTACACCTTC. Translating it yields CASSATGRGQGDYGYTF.

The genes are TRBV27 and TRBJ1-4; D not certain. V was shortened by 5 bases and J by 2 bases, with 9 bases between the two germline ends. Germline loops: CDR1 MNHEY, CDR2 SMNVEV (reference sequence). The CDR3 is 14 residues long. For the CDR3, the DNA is TGTGCCAGCAGTCCTTGGCAGACTAATGAAAAACTGTTTTTT. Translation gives CASSPWQTNEKLFF.

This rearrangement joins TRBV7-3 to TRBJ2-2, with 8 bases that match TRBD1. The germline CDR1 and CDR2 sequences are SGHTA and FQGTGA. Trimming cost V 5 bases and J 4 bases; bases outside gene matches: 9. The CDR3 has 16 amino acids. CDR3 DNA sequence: TGTGCCAGCAGCCCCCTGACAGGGGCGACCACCGGGGAGCTGTTTTTT. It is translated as CASSPLTGATTGELFF.

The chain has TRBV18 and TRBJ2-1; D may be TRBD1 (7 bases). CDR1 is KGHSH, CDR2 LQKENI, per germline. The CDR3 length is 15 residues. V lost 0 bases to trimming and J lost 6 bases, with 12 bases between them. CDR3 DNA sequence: TGTGCCAGCTCACCACCGGAGGGGGCGAGCAATGAGCAGTTCTTC. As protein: CASSPPEGASNEQFF.

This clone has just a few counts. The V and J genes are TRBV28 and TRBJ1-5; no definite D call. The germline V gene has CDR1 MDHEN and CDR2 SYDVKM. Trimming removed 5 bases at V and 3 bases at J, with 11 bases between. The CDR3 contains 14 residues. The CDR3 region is CASSPFRDNQPQHF. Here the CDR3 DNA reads TGTGCCAGCAGTCCCTTTAGAGACAATCAGCCCCAGCATTTT.

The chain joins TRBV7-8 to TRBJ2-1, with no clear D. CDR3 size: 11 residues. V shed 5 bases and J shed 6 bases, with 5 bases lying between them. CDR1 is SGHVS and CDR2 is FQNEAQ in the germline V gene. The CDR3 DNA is TGTGCCAGCAGCAACACCAATGAGCAGTTCTTC. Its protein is CASSNTNEQFF.

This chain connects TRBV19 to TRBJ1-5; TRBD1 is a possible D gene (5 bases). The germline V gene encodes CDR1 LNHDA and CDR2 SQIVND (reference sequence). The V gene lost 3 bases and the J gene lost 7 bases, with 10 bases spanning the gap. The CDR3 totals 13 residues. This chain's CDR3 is CASSILGGQPQHF. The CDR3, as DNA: TGTGCCAGTAGTATTTTGGGGGGACAGCCCCAGCATTTT.

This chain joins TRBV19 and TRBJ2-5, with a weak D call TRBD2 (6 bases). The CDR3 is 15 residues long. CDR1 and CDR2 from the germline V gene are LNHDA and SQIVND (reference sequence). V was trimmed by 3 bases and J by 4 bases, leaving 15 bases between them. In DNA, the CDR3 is TGTGCCAGTAGTATTGGAGGGGCCGGGGGAGAGACCCAGTACTTC. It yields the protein CASSIGGAGGETQYF. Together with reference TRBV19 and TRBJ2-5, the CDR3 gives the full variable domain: DGGITQSPKYLFRKEGQNVTLSCEQNLNHDAMYWYRQDPGQGLRLIYYSQIVNDFQKGDIAEGYSVSREKKESFPLTVTSAQKNPTAFYLCASSIGGAGGETQYFGPGTRLLVL.

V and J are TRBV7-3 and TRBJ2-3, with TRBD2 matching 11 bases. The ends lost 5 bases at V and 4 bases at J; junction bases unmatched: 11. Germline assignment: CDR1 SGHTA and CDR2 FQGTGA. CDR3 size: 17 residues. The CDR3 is CASSPYIAGGTADTQYF. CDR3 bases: TGTGCCAGCAGCCCTTACATAGCGGGAGGGACGGCAGATACGCAGTATTTT.

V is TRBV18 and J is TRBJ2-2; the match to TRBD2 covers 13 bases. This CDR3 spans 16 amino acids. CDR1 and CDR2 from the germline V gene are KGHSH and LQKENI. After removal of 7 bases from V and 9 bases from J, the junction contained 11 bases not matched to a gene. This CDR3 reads CASLLAGGSLNRELFF. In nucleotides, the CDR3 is TGTGCCAGCTTACTAGCGGGAGGGAGTCTCAACCGGGAGCTGTTTTTT.

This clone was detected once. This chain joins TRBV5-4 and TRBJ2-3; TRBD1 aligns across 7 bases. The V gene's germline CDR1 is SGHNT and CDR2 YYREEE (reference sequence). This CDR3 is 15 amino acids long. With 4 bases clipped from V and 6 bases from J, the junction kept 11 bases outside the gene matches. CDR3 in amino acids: CASSTRQGVRDTQYF. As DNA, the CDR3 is TGTGCCAGCAGCACGCGACAGGGAGTAAGGGATACGCAGTATTTT.

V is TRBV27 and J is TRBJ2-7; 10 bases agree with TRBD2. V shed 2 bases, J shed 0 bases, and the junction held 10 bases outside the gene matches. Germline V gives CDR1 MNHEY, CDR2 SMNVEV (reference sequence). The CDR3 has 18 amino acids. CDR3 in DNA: TGTGCCAGCAGTTTAGGTAGCGGGAGGCCAGAGAGCTCCTACGAGCAGTACTTC. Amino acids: CASSLGSGRPESSYEQYF.